The present T cell receptor (beta chain) was sequenced within a study of T-cell reconstitution after alpha-beta-depleted transplantation in children (dated by TCRdb to 2015 to 2016). A note on the overall study: The study quantitatively tracked T-cell immune reconstitution after TCRalphabeta/CD19-depleted allogeneic hematopoietic cell transplantation in children using TCR repertoire profiling.

Overall study results and their limits: Over the following months the frequencies of hyperexpanded clones went down, and after one year T-cell counts and TCRbeta diversity were mostly credited to newly produced T cells. The apparently early recovery of alphabetaT-cell counts about two months after transplant reportedly depended on only several hundred rapidly expanded clones that came from non-depleted graft cells. In some patients, the high TCRbeta diversity seen at day 60 was put down to recipient T cells and intrathymic progenitors that had survived conditioning.

The receptor library was made with PCR. The data were produced on an Illumina HiSeq 2500. TCR library preparation used molecular barcoding, with unique molecular identifiers applied to normalize quantification of the TCRbeta repertoire. Starting from the raw public reads, TCRdb applied fastp trimming at Q25, assembled clones with MiXCR and retained in-frame beta chains. Rows merge per CDR3 protein into single entries with the most common DNA and genes. The sample records about 120,000 distinct CDR3 sequences, under 25% of which are singletons. The top ten hold approximately 10% of the sample. As encoded in the germline V gene, CDR1 is MNHNS while CDR2 is SASEGT. The CDR3 numbers 20 residues from cysteine through phenylalanine. Only CDR3 DNA remains: 60 bases, in frame from the first base. Here V drops 0 bases and J drops 5 bases, and the junction holds 18 bases not matched to any gene. The treatment or condition label for this specimen denotes: allogeneic hematopoietic cell transplantation with graft depleted of TCRalphabeta T cells and CD19 B cells. Transplant recipients were children who received TCRalphabeta/CD19-depleted allogeneic hematopoietic cell grafts.

This clonotype was detected many times. No antigen is known for it. No much larger clone is present one base from it, and per-base qualities are unavailable. The receptor was derived from a male patient between 2 and 10 years old who had a stem cell transplant for chronic granulomatous disease, so the T cells may come from the graft donor. Here the sequenced sample was PBMCs, mostly from graft donor cells, taken 180 days after TCRalphabeta/CD19-depleted stem cell transplant. The rearranged chain carries TRBV6-1 and TRBJ2-1; 8 central nucleotides agree with TRBD1. This receptor has the CDR3 CASSEAPAGGRKRLDNEQFF. In nucleotides, the sequence is TGTGCCAGCAGTGAAGCGCCGGCAGGGGGCAGGAAGCGGCTAGACAATGAGCAGTTCTTC.